Each of the 25 T cell receptor beta chains below was sequenced from the same sample in a study of T cell responses to AZD1222 COVID-19 vaccine. The data were produced by immunoSEQ multiplex PCR, yet TCRdb's version contains in-frame clones alone and is incomplete. The sample records 90,000 to 120,000 clones, approximately 86% being singletons. The specimen was peripheral blood, collected on day 0 of AZD1222 vaccination. These receptors were collected from an adult in good health.

V and J are TRBV12-3 or TRBV12-4 and TRBJ1-6; D is ambiguous. V lost 4 bases and J lost 10, with 8 bases in between. There are 12 residues in the CDR3. This CDR3 is CASSWVKSPLHF. CDR3 sequence (DNA): TGTGCCAGCAGTTGGGTAAAGTCACCCCTCCACTTT.

The chain uses TRBV7-9 and TRBJ2-7; D not resolved. The CDR3 contains 14 residues. V lost 1 base and J lost 5, with 12 bases in between. Germline V CDR1 and CDR2: SEHNR, FQNEAQ (reference sequence). The CDR3 nucleotides read TGTGCCAGCAGCTTAGGGAACCCTGATGACGAGCAGTACTTC. Translated: CASSLGNPDDEQYF. The full variable domain, with the rest looked up from reference TRBV7-9 and TRBJ2-7, is DTGVSQNPRHKITKRGQNVTFRCDPISEHNRLYWYRQTLGQGPEFLTYFQNEAQLEKSRLLSDRFSAERPKGSFSTLEIQRTEQGDSAMYLCASSLGNPDDEQYFGPGTRLTVT.

The V and J genes are TRBV6-1 and TRBJ1-2, with D unclear. Per the germline V gene, CDR1 is MNHNS and CDR2 is SASEGT. The V and J ends lost 2 bases and 8 bases respectively, with 9 bases between them. The CDR3 runs to 12 residues. As DNA, the CDR3 is TGTGCCAGCAGTGAAAAGTGGCCAGGCTACACCTTC. It codes for CASSEKWPGYTF.

The chain uses TRBV9 and TRBJ2-6; 13 nucleotides line up with TRBD2. The germline gives CDR1 SGDLS, CDR2 YYNGEE. CDR3 length: 20 residues. V dropped 4 bases and J dropped 4; count of bases not matched to a gene: 14. The CDR3 DNA reads TGTGCCAGCAGCCCGGGACTAGCGGGGAGATCCCCGGGGGGGGCCAACGTCCTGACTTTC. It translates to CASSPGLAGRSPGGANVLTF.

This clone was seen only a few times. V is TRBV27 and J is TRBJ1-2, with D perhaps matching TRBD1 (5 bases). Trimming took 5 bases from V and 2 from J, leaving 15 bases between them. The CDR3 is 15 amino acids. CDR1 and CDR2 from the germline V gene are MNHEY and SMNVEV (reference sequence). CDR3 coding DNA: TGTGCCAGCAGTCTACTGAGGGACCTCAACTATGGCTACACCTTC. It is translated as CASSLLRDLNYGYTF.

This sequence joins TRBV5-5 and TRBJ2-1, with TRBD2 as a possible D gene (5 bases). V was cut by 0 bases and J by 4 bases, with 11 bases left in between. Germline V gives CDR1 SGHKS, CDR2 YYEKEE (reference sequence). The CDR3 length is 15 residues. CDR3 sequence reads: CASSLEASRYNEQFF. The CDR3 coding sequence is TGTGCCAGCAGCTTGGAGGCTAGCAGATACAATGAGCAGTTCTTC.

The chain uses TRBV6-5 and TRBJ1-1, with D possibly TRBD1 on 5 matching bases. Germline values: CDR1 MNHEY, CDR2 SVGAGI. With 2 bases removed from V and 10 bases from J, the gap between germline ends came to 11 bases. This CDR3 spans 12 amino acids. The CDR3 region is CASSYGGQGAFF. CDR3 nucleotides: TGTGCCAGCAGTTACGGCGGACAAGGAGCTTTCTTT.

The chain carries TRBV13 and TRBJ1-2; a possible D gene is TRBD1 (6 bases). The CDR3 has 15 amino acids. The germline V gene has CDR1 PRHDT and CDR2 FYEKMQ (reference sequence). V was pared by 5 bases and J by 7 bases, with 20 bases between. The CDR3, as DNA: TGTGCCAGCAGCCCCCGTCAGGCGGGGGCAATTGGCTACACCTTC. This translates into CASSPRQAGAIGYTF.

This clone was counted between two and nine times. The chain employs TRBV10-3 and TRBJ2-3; 12 bases map to TRBD2. CDR3 size: 14 residues. Germline V lookup: CDR1 ENHRY, CDR2 SYGVKD. V trimming: 11 bases; J trimming: 0 bases; junction bases outside the gene matches: 3. In DNA, the CDR3 is TGTGCCGTACTAGCGGGGGGAAGCACAGATACGCAGTATTTT. Protein sequence: CAVLAGGSTDTQYF.

This chain links TRBV5-1 with TRBJ2-7, with D maybe TRBD2 (5 bases). Germline lookup yields CDR1 SGHRS and CDR2 YFSETQ. V lost 1 base, J lost 11 bases, and 13 bases lay in between. This CDR3 is 12 amino acids long. The CDR3 DNA follows: TGCGCCAGCAGCTTGAGTTCGGGGTGGGAGTACTTC. Translating gives CASSLSSGWEYF.

This chain links TRBV24-1 with TRBJ1-1, with 7 bases identical to TRBD1. Trimming removed 3 bases from V and 7 bases from J; junction bases left unmatched: 4. CDR1 is KGHDR, CDR2 SFDVKD, per germline. This CDR3 spans 13 amino acids. This CDR3 reads CATSDVDRFEAFF. CDR3 nucleotides: TGTGCCACCAGTGATGTGGACAGGTTTGAAGCTTTCTTT.

This sequence joins TRBV7-2 and TRBJ1-6; D call uncertain. V shed 0 bases and J shed 8 bases, with 5 bases lying between them. Germline values: CDR1 SGHTA, CDR2 FQGNSA. This CDR3 contains 13 residues. CDR3 bases: TGTGCCAGCAGCTTAGCGGAGGATTCACCCCTCCACTTT. It encodes CASSLAEDSPLHF.

V is TRBV10-3 and J is TRBJ1-1; no definite D call. Germline V lookup: CDR1 ENHRY, CDR2 SYGVKD. The CDR3 is made up of 14 amino acids. V lost 3 bases, J lost 6 bases, and 14 bases lay in between. The CDR3, as DNA: TGTGCCATCAGTGAAGGGCTTCCCTCCTCTGAAGCTTTCTTT. Its protein is CAISEGLPSSEAFF.

This clone was observed many times. This sample also contains other DNA sequences that code for the same CDR3. DNA for the CDR3: TGTGCCAGCAGCGTAGGACAGGGAGGCACTGAAGCTTTCTTT. Protein sequence: CASSVGQGGTEAFF. The chain joins TRBV9 to TRBJ1-1, with 7 positions matching TRBD1. Germline V gene lookup returns CDR1 SGDLS and CDR2 YYNGEE. CDR3 length: 14 residues. V was clipped by 0 bases and J by 4 bases; unmatched bases: 3.

The V call is TRBV30, the J call TRBJ1-1; maybe TRBD1 (5 bases). The CDR3 length is 16 residues. V dropped 0 bases and J dropped 0 bases, with 14 bases sitting between them. Germline CDR1 and CDR2: GTSNPN and SVGIG (reference sequence). The CDR3 spells CAWSVWGSTLNTEAFF. In DNA, the CDR3 is TGTGCCTGGAGTGTATGGGGGTCCACCCTGAACACTGAAGCTTTCTTT.

The chain joins TRBV6-1 to TRBJ1-2; the D is unclear. The V end was cut by 0 bases, the J end by 4 bases, with 9 bases between. The CDR3 covers 14 residues. Germline CDR1 is MNHNS and CDR2 is SASEGT. CDR3 amino acids: CASSEAFRSYGYTF. The CDR3 DNA reads as TGTGCCAGCAGTGAAGCCTTTCGGTCCTATGGCTACACCTTC.

V usage is TRBV19 and J usage is TRBJ1-4, with D uncertain. V lost 8 bases to trimming and J lost 6 bases, with 7 bases between them. The CDR3 covers 11 residues. Looked up from germline, CDR1 is LNHDA and CDR2 is SQIVND (reference sequence). The CDR3 nucleotides read TGTGCCAGTTCTACCGATGAAAAACTGTTTTTT. It translates to CASSTDEKLFF. Full variable domain (missing parts from reference TRBV19 and TRBJ1-4): DGGITQSPKYLFRKEGQNVTLSCEQNLNHDAMYWYRQDPGQGLRLIYYSQIVNDFQKGDIAEGYSVSREKKESFPLTVTSAQKNPTAFYLCASSTDEKLFFGSGTQLSVL.

The chain couples TRBV19 to TRBJ1-2; D remains unclear. In germline, CDR1 is LNHDA, CDR2 SQIVND (reference sequence). The length of the CDR3 is 11 residues. Trimming left V 10 bases short and J 2 bases short, with 8 bases between. CDR3 amino acids: CATRINYGYTF. The DNA of the CDR3 is TGTGCCACCCGAATAAACTATGGCTACACCTTC.

This clone appeared once. This sequence joins TRBV4-1 and TRBJ2-3; no firm D call. This CDR3 comprises 13 residues. The V end was cut by 8 bases, the J end by 1 base, with 10 bases between. From germline, CDR1 is MGHRA and CDR2 YSYEKL. CDR3 sequence (DNA): TGCGCCAGCGCCCCGGAACGCACAGATACGCAGTATTTT. Translating gives CASAPERTDTQYF.

The J gene is TRBJ1-1, the V gene TRBV15, with D possibly being TRBD1 (6 bases). CDR1 and CDR2 from the germline V gene are LNHNV and YYDKDF (reference sequence). The CDR3 has 18 residues. Trimming removed 6 bases from V and 4 bases from J, with 27 bases in between. The CDR3 DNA reads as TGTGCCACCAGAACCAGGGTCCAGGTCTATCAAGGGGGCACTGAAGCTTTCTTT. Its translation: CATRTRVQVYQGGTEAFF.

The chain is built from TRBV6-5 and TRBJ2-7, with 8 bases matching TRBD1. The CDR3 has 14 residues. Germline assignment: CDR1 MNHEY and CDR2 SVGAGI. Losses at the gene ends were 3 bases for V and 4 bases for J; bases not matched to a gene: 5. The CDR3 nucleotides read TGTGCCAGCAGTTATGGGACAGGACTATACGAGCAGTACTTC. Amino acids: CASSYGTGLYEQYF.

The chain employs TRBV12-5 and TRBJ2-2; D gene unclear. Trimming stripped 2 bases from V and 1 base from J, with 11 bases between. This CDR3 is built from 16 residues. Germline V gene data show CDR1 as LGHNT and CDR2 as FRNRAP. The CDR3 coding sequence is TGTGCTAGTGGTTTGCCGACCTTTAGGAACACCGGGGAGCTGTTTTTT. Protein: CASGLPTFRNTGELFF.

The chain has TRBV7-2 and TRBJ1-1; tentative D call: TRBD1 (5 bases). The germline gives CDR1 SGHTA, CDR2 FQGNSA. This CDR3 region has 15 residues. V was shortened by 5 bases and J by 3 bases, with 16 bases between the two germline ends. CDR3 amino acids: CASSPWMGGYTEAFF. The CDR3 DNA reads TGTGCCAGCAGCCCTTGGATGGGGGGGTACACTGAAGCTTTCTTT.

The count of this clone is one. The CDR3 loop is CASSWGDDTGELFF. In nucleotides, the CDR3 is TGTGCCAGCAGCTGGGGCGACGACACCGGGGAGCTGTTTTTT. J is TRBJ2-2 and V is TRBV11-3; possible D gene TRBD1, 5 bases. The CDR3 is 14 amino acids. CDR1 is SGHNT, CDR2 YENEEA, per germline. V was cut by 4 bases and J by 3 bases, with 9 bases left in between.

This rearrangement joins TRBV7-4 to TRBJ1-1; unclear D gene. V lost 5 bases and J 1 base, leaving 17 bases between the germline ends. The germline V gene has CDR1 SGHVT and CDR2 SQSDAQ. CDR3 length: 16 residues. DNA for the CDR3: TGTGCCAGCAGCCCCTGGAGAGTATTCGGGAACACTGAAGCTTTCTTT. Translated, it gives CASSPWRVFGNTEAFF.